This T cell receptor (beta chain) originates from a study of shared clonotypes between healthy human individuals. Study-level points and caveats: Naive CD4 clonotype sharing across a handful of donors was around 5%.

Germline assignment: CDR1 SGHRS and CDR2 YFSETQ. There are 13 residues in the CDR3. Generated by immunoSEQ multiplex PCR, the TCRdb table keeps only in-frame clones and is missing some. The sample carries some 2,400,000 clones, 90% to 96% recorded once. As to this clone: Its antigen is unidentified.

The TCR sequence derives from a young man in good health. Material for sequencing was naive CD4+ T cells sorted from blood. Subset meaning: CD45RA+ positively selected. V usage is TRBV5-1 and J usage is TRBJ1-1, with D possibly matching TRBD1 (5 bases). The CDR3 DNA reads as TGCGCGACCGGGAAGGGGTGGGACACTGAAGCTTTCTTT. As protein: CATGKGWDTEAFF.